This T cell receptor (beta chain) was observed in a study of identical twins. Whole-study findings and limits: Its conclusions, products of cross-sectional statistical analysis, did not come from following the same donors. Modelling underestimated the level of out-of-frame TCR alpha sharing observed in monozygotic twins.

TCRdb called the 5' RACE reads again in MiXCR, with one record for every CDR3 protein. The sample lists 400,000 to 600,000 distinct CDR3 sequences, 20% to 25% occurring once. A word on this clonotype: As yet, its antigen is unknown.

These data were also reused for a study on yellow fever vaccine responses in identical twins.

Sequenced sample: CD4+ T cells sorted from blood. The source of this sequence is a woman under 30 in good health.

CDR3 nucleotides: TGTGCCAGCAGTTACGGGGCCTTAGGCGGGGGGGCTCTGTATGAGCAGTTCTTC. As protein: CASSYGALGGGALYEQFF. The V and J genes are TRBV6-2 or TRBV6-3 and TRBJ2-1; 9 bases are shared with TRBD2. CDR1 and CDR2 (germline): MNHEY, SVGEGT. V lost 2 bases and J lost 8; bases outside the gene matches: 16. The CDR3 has 18 amino acids.